This paragraph covers one T cell receptor beta chain sequence. This CDR3 spans 14 amino acids. Germline V gene sequence: CDR1 SNHLY, CDR2 FYNNEI. After re-calling the 5' RACE reads, TCRdb lists one entry per CDR3 protein, DNA absent. The sample table includes a few hundred thousand distinct CDR3 sequences. The data were taken from a study of monozygotic twins with inflammatory bowel disease. The chain joins TRBV2 to TRBJ2-7; TCRdb reports TRBD1, a call that lacks DNA to check it against. Material: blood. This receptor was taken from a human donor with ulcerative colitis or Crohn's disease, or a healthy co-twin of an affected twin (not recorded which). The CDR3 protein is CASGPDRGLDEQYF. Full variable domain (missing parts from reference TRBV2 and TRBJ2-7): EPEVTQTPSHQVTQMGQEVILRCVPISNHLYFYWYRQILGQKVEFLVSFYNNEISEKSEIFDDQFSVERPDGSNFTLKIRSTKLEDSAMYFCASGPDRGLDEQYFGPGTRLTVT.